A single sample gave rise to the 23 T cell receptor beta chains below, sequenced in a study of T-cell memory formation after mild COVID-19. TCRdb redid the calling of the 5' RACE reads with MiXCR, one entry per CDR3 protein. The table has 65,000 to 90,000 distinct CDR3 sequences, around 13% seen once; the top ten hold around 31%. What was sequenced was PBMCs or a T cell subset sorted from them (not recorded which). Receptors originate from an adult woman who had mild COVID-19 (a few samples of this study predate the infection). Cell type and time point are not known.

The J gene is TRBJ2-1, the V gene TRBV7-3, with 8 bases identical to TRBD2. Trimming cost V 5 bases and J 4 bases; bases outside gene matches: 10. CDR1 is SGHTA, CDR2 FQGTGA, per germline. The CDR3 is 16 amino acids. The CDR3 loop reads CASSPRGGIKYNEQFF. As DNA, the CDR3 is TGTGCCAGCAGCCCCCGGGGGGGGATAAAGTACAATGAGCAGTTCTTC.

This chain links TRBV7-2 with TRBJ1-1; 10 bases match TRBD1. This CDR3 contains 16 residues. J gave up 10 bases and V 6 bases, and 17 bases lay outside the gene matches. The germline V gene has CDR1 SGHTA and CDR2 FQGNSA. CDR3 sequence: CASRPDRGPAGGGAFF. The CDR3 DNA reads TGTGCCAGCAGGCCCGACAGGGGGCCTGCGGGGGGCGGAGCTTTCTTT.

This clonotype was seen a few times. As DNA, the CDR3 is TGTGCCAGCAGTCTAACTCCGGCCGGGGGGCCTGGAGATACGCAGTATTTT. This translates into CASSLTPAGGPGDTQYF. The chain uses TRBV6-5 and TRBJ2-3; a weak D match, TRBD2 (7 bases). V was trimmed by 5 bases and J by 5 bases, leaving 23 bases between them. CDR3 length: 17 amino acids. CDR1 and CDR2 (germline): MNHEY, SVGAGI.

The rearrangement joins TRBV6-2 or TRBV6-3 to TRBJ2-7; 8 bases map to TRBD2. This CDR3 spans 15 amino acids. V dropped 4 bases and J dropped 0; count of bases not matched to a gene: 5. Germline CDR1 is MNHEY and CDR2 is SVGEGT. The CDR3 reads CASSSKRGYSYEQYF. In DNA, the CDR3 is TGTGCCAGCAGTTCTAAGCGGGGGTACTCCTACGAGCAGTACTTC.

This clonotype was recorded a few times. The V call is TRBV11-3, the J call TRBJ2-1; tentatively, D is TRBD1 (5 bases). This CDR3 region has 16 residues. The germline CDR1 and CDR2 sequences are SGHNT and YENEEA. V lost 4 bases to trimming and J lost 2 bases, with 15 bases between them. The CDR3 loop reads CASSSADTETYNEQFF. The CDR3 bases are TGTGCCAGCAGCTCTGCGGACACTGAGACCTACAATGAGCAGTTCTTC.

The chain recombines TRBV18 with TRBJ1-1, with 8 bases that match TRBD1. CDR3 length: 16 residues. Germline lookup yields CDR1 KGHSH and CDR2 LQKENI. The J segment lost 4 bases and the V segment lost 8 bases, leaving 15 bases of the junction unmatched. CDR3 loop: CASLSGTGGLGTEAFF. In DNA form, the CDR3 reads TGTGCCAGCCTCTCCGGGACAGGAGGCTTGGGCACTGAAGCTTTCTTT.

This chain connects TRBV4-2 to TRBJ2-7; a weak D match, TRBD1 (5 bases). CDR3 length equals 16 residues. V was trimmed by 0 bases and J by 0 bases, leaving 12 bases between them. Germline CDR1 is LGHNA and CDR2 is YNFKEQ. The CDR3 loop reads CASSQDRGSSSYEQYF. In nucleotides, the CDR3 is TGTGCCAGCAGCCAAGATAGGGGTTCGAGCTCCTACGAGCAGTACTTC.

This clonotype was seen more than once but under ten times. The CDR3 DNA reads as TGCAGCGTTGTTTACCAAAACACCGGGGAGCTGTTTTTT. Translation gives CSVVYQNTGELFF. This chain uses TRBV29-1 with TRBJ2-2; no clear D gene. V was cut by 4 bases and J by 2 bases, with 8 bases left in between. The CDR3 length is 13 residues. Germline CDR1 and CDR2: SQVTM and ANQGSEA.

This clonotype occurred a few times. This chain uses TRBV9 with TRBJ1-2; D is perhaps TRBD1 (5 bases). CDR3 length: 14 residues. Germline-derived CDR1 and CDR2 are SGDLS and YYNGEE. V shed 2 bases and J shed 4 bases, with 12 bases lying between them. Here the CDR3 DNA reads TGTGCCAGCAGCGTCGGGCACGGGGGCTATGGCTACACCTTC. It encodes CASSVGHGGYGYTF.

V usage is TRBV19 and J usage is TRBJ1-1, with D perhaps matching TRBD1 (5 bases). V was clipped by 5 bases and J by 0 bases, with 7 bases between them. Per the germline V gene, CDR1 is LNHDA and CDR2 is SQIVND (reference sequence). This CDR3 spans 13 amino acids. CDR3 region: CASSSDMNTEAFF. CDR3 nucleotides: TGTGCCAGTAGTTCGGACATGAACACTGAAGCTTTCTTT.

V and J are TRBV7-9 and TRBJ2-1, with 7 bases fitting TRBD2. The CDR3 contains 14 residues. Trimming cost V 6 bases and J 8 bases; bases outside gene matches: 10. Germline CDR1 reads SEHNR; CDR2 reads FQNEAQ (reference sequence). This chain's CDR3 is CASRAGTTLDEQFF. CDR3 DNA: TGTGCCAGCAGGGCCGGGACTACCTTGGATGAGCAGTTCTTC.

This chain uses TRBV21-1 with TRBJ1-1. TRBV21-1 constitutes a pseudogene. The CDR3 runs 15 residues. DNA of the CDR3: TGTGCCAGCAGCTCCCCATCGGGAGGGGGCACTGAAGCTTTCTTT. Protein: CASSSPSGGGTEAFF.

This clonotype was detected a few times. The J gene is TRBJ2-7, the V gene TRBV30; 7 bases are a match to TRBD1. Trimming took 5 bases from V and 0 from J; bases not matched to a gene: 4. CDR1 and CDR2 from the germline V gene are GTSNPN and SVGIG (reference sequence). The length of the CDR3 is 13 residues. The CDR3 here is CAWAQGTSYEQYF. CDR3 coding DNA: TGTGCCTGGGCACAGGGGACCTCCTACGAGCAGTACTTC.

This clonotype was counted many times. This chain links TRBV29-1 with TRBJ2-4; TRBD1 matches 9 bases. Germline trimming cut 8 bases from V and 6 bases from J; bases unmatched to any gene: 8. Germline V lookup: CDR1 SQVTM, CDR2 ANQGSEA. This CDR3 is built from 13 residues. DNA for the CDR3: TGCAGCACCCAAGTGGGACAGGGAAACATTCAGTACTTC. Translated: CSTQVGQGNIQYF.

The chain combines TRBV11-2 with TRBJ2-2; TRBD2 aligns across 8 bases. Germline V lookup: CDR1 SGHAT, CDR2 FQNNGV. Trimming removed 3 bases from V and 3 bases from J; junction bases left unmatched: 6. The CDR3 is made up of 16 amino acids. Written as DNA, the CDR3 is TGTGCCAGCAGCTTCGGCGCGGGGGGAGACACCGGGGAGCTGTTTTTT. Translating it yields CASSFGAGGDTGELFF. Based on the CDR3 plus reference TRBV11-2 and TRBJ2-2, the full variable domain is EAGVAQSPRYKIIEKRQSVAFWCNPISGHATLYWYQQILGQGPKLLIQFQNNGVVDDSQLPKDRFSAERLKGVDSTLKIQPAKLEDSAVYLCASSFGAGGDTGELFFGEGSRLTVL.

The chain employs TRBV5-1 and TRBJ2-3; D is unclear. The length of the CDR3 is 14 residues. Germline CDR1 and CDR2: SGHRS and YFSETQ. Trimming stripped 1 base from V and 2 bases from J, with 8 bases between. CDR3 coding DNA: TGCGCCAGCAGCTTGTCCCTGATCACAGATACGCAGTATTTT. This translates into CASSLSLITDTQYF.

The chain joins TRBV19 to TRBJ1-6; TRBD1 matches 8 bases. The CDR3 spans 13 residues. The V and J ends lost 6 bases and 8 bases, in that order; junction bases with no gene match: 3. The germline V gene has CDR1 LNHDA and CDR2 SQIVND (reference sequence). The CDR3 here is CASRTGAHSPLHF. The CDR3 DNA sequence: TGTGCCAGTAGGACAGGGGCCCATTCACCCCTCCACTTT. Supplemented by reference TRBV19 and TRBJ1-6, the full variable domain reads DGGITQSPKYLFRKEGQNVTLSCEQNLNHDAMYWYRQDPGQGLRLIYYSQIVNDFQKGDIAEGYSVSREKKESFPLTVTSAQKNPTAFYLCASRTGAHSPLHFGNGTRLTVT.

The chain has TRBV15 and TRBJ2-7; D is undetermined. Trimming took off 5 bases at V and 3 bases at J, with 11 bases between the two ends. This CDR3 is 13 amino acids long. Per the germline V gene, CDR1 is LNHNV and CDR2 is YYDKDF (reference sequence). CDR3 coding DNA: TGTGCCACCAGCCCCTCGGATCTCTACGAGCAGTACTTC. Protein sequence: CATSPSDLYEQYF. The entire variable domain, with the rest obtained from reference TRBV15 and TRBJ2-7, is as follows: DAMVIQNPRYQVTQFGKPVTLSCSQTLNHNVMYWYQQKSSQAPKLLFHYYDKDFNNEADTPDNFQSRRPNTSFCFLDIRSPGLGDTAMYLCATSPSDLYEQYFGPGTRLTVT.

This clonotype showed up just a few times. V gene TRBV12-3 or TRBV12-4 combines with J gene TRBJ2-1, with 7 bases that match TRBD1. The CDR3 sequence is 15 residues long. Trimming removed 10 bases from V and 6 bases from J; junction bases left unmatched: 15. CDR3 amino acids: CAISLSPTGLNEQFF. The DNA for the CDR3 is TGTGCCATAAGCCTCTCACCGACAGGGCTCAATGAGCAGTTCTTC.

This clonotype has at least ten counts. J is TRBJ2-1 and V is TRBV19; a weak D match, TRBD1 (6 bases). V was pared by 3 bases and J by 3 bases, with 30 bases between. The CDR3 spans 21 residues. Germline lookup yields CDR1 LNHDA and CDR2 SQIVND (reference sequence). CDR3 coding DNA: TGTGCCAGTAGTATCCTCTTGACAGGCACCTCACCGGAACGTAACTACAATGAGCAGTTCTTC. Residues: CASSILLTGTSPERNYNEQFF. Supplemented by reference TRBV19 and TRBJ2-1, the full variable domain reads DGGITQSPKYLFRKEGQNVTLSCEQNLNHDAMYWYRQDPGQGLRLIYYSQIVNDFQKGDIAEGYSVSREKKESFPLTVTSAQKNPTAFYLCASSILLTGTSPERNYNEQFFGPGTRLTVL.

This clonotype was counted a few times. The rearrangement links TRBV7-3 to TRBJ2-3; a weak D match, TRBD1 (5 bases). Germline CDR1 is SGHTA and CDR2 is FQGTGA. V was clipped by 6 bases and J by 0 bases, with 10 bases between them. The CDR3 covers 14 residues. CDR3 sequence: CASSPGSSTDTQYF. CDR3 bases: TGTGCCAGCAGTCCAGGGTCAAGCACAGATACGCAGTATTTT.

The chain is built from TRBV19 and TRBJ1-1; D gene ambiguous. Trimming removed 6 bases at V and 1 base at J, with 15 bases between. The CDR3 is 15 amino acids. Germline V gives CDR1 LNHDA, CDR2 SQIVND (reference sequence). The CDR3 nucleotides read TGTGCCAGTAGGGCGTGGGTAATTACGAACACTGAAGCTTTCTTT. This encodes CASRAWVITNTEAFF.

In DNA form, the CDR3 reads TGTGCCAGCAGCTTGGATCGGGTCTCGAACACCGGGGAGCTGTTTTTT. Its protein product is CASSLDRVSNTGELFF. This chain links TRBV5-4 with TRBJ2-2; D uncertain. V lost 0 bases, J lost 0 bases, and 9 bases lay in between. Germline V gene lookup returns CDR1 SGHNT and CDR2 YYREEE (reference sequence). The CDR3 spans 16 residues.